Below, 3 T cell receptor beta chains from the same sample are listed, as sequenced in a study of cytomegalovirus exposure and HLA in healthy donors. Primers included in the PCR were 60 Vbeta and 13 Jbeta primers. Only in-frame clones appear in the TCRdb table, and some are missing; sequencing was by immunoSEQ multiplex PCR. Of nearly 200,000 clones detected, around 75% appear once; the ten largest clones hold 0.39%. Sequencing used PBMCs. The receptors shown here come from a male donor in good health and CMV-seropositive.

The CDR3 reads CASSLTTGLAGHTDTQYF. The CDR3 DNA is TGTGCCAGCAGCTTAACAACCGGACTAGCGGGCCACACAGATACGCAGTATTTT. The rearrangement joins TRBV7-3 to TRBJ2-3; 11 bases agree with TRBD2. The CDR3 has 18 residues. Germline CDR1 is SGHTA and CDR2 is FQGTGA. Trimming cost V 0 bases and J 2 bases; bases outside gene matches: 7.

This chain links TRBV6-5 with TRBJ1-1; the D is unclear. This CDR3 region has 15 residues. V was trimmed by 6 bases and J by 2 bases, leaving 16 bases between them. The germline V gene encodes CDR1 MNHEY and CDR2 SVGAGI. As DNA, the CDR3 is TGTGCCAGCAGCGCCGTGAGGAAACTCAACACTGAAGCTTTCTTT. Protein: CASSAVRKLNTEAFF.

In DNA form, the CDR3 reads TGTGCCATCAGTGAGCCGGACGGGGGGCGGCAGGTCGGGACCCAGTACTTC. It encodes CAISEPDGGRQVGTQYF. The gene calls are TRBV10-3 and TRBJ2-5; tentative D call: TRBD2 (7 bases). This CDR3 is built from 17 residues. The V end lost 2 bases, the J end lost 7 bases, and 23 bases lay between the germline ends. The germline CDR1 and CDR2 sequences are ENHRY and SYGVKD.